The next 3 T cell receptor beta chains were all read from a single sample in a study of T cells in Graves' hyperthyroidism and ophthalmopathy. The CDR3 regions of TCR beta were amplified from RNA transcripts. HTBI primers were the set used in a first-round RT-PCR of the TCR CDR3. TCRdb re-called the multiplex PCR reads through MiXCR, storing one row per CDR3 protein. In the table there are around 520,000 distinct CDR3 sequences, approximately 15% of which are singletons. The specimen sequenced was blood. Receptor source: a woman younger than 30 with Graves' hyperthyroidism.

At least ten counts were recorded for this clonotype. This chain's CDR3 is CATSVERSSEAFF. Here the CDR3 DNA reads TGTGCCACCAGTGTAGAACGGAGCAGTGAAGCTTTCTTT. The genes are TRBV24-1 and TRBJ1-1; no clear D. CDR1 and CDR2 from the germline V gene are KGHDR and SFDVKD. This CDR3 has 13 residues. Trimming pared 5 bases from V and 7 bases from J, leaving 13 bases between.

This clonotype occurred a few times. The gene calls are TRBV19 and TRBJ2-6; no clear D gene. The CDR3 covers 15 residues. V dropped 3 bases and J dropped 0 bases, with 6 bases sitting between them. Germline assignment: CDR1 LNHDA and CDR2 SQIVND (reference sequence). The DNA for the CDR3 is TGTGCCAGTAGTATCCGGCTCTCTGGGGCCAACGTCCTGACTTTC. Protein: CASSIRLSGANVLTF.

The chain employs TRBV20-1 and TRBJ1-5; 11 bases fit TRBD1. The junction had 4 bases not matched to a gene; V was cut back by 6 bases and J by 6 bases. This CDR3 comprises 13 residues. Germline loops: CDR1 DFQATT, CDR2 SNEGSKA (reference sequence). The CDR3 spells CSAGQGAGQPQHF. CDR3 in DNA: TGCAGTGCAGGACAGGGGGCCGGTCAGCCCCAGCATTTT.